A single sample is the source of the 19 T cell receptor beta chains below, sequenced in a study of blood T cell repertoires in COVID-19. Profiling relied on immunoSEQ multiplex PCR, and the TCRdb table lists in-frame clones only, not all of them. Here the sample spans fewer than 400,000 clones, 80% to 90% being singletons. What was sequenced was PBMCs or T cells enriched from blood (not recorded which). All receptors derive from a man aged 30 to 45 who had recovered from COVID-19.

This chain joins TRBV6-2 or TRBV6-3 and TRBJ1-1, with 8 bases identical to TRBD1. The CDR3 sequence is 17 residues long. The J segment lost 5 bases and the V segment lost 0 bases, leaving 11 bases of the junction unmatched. Germline V gene lookup returns CDR1 MNHEY and CDR2 SVGEGT. In nucleotides, the CDR3 is TGTGCCAGCAGTTACTCGGCAGGGGGCGACTGGATTACTGAAGCTTTCTTT. Translating gives CASSYSAGGDWITEAFF.

This sequence joins TRBV5-1 and TRBJ1-1, with D perhaps TRBD1 (6 bases). The CDR3 has 15 amino acids. V dropped 0 bases and J dropped 5 bases, with 14 bases sitting between them. Per germline, CDR1 SGHRS and CDR2 YFSETQ. The CDR3 reads CASSLGQAFSTEAFF. The CDR3 bases are TGCGCCAGCAGCTTGGGACAGGCTTTTTCAACTGAAGCTTTCTTT.

J is TRBJ1-1 and V is TRBV5-1, with TRBD1 identical over 7 bases. In germline, CDR1 is SGHRS, CDR2 YFSETQ. With 5 bases clipped from V and 2 bases from J, the junction kept 3 bases outside the gene matches. The CDR3 spans 13 residues. As DNA, the CDR3 is TGCGCCAGCAGGCGGGACAGTAACACTGAAGCTTTCTTT. Its protein product is CASRRDSNTEAFF. Full variable domain (rest looked up from reference TRBV5-1 and TRBJ1-1): KAGVTQTPRYLIKTRGQQVTLSCSPISGHRSVSWYQQTPGQGLQFLFEYFSETQRNKGNFPGRFSGRQFSNSRSEMNVSTLELGDSALYLCASRRDSNTEAFFGQGTRLTVV.

This clone was counted between two and nine times. V is TRBV30 and J is TRBJ1-4, with D tentatively TRBD1 (5 bases). The germline V gene encodes CDR1 GTSNPN and CDR2 SVGIG (reference sequence). Trimming stripped 2 bases from V and 12 bases from J, with 10 bases between. The CDR3 is 11 residues long. CDR3 sequence reads: CAWSLRRELFF. In nucleotides, the CDR3 is TGTGCCTGGAGTTTACGCAGGGAACTGTTTTTT.

V gene TRBV3-1 (or the pseudogene TRBV3-2) combines with J gene TRBJ2-5; 8 nucleotides align to TRBD2. Germline CDR1 is LGHDT and CDR2 is YNNKEL (reference sequence). After removal of 0 bases from V and 4 bases from J, the junction contained 19 bases not matched to a gene. The CDR3 sequence is 20 residues long. The CDR3 nucleotides read TGTGCCAGCAGCCAAGAGTTTCCCTCGTCGGGGGGGGCAACCGGAGAGACCCAGTACTTC. Translated: CASSQEFPSSGGATGETQYF.

DNA for the CDR3: TGTGCCATCAGTGAACGCGGAGGGGCCGATAACTATGGCTACACCTTC. It translates to CAISERGGADNYGYTF. The J gene is TRBJ1-2, the V gene TRBV10-3; D is perhaps TRBD1 (5 bases). V shed 3 bases and J shed 1 base, with 15 bases lying between them. Germline lookup yields CDR1 ENHRY and CDR2 SYGVKD. The CDR3 sequence is 16 residues long.

This clone occurred once. This chain connects TRBV5-1 to TRBJ2-3; D gene uncertain. This CDR3 comprises 13 residues. From germline, CDR1 is SGHRS and CDR2 YFSETQ. Trimming cost V 2 bases and J 4 bases, with 8 bases left between them. The CDR3 DNA reads TGCGCCAGCAGCTTCCGACTGGCAGATACGCAGTATTTT. This codes for CASSFRLADTQYF.

The chain has TRBV5-1 and TRBJ2-3, with 10 bases fitting TRBD2. The length of the CDR3 is 17 residues. V dropped 2 bases and J dropped 1; count of bases not matched to a gene: 7. The germline V gene has CDR1 SGHRS and CDR2 YFSETQ. The CDR3 region is CASSLTGTSARTDTQYF. For the CDR3, the DNA is TGCGCCAGCAGCTTAACCGGGACTAGCGCCCGCACAGATACGCAGTATTTT. The full variable domain, with the rest looked up from reference TRBV5-1 and TRBJ2-3, is KAGVTQTPRYLIKTRGQQVTLSCSPISGHRSVSWYQQTPGQGLQFLFEYFSETQRNKGNFPGRFSGRQFSNSRSEMNVSTLELGDSALYLCASSLTGTSARTDTQYFGPGTRLTVL.

This clone was detected only a few times. The chain employs TRBV5-1 and TRBJ2-2; 9 bases fit TRBD1. Germline lookup yields CDR1 SGHRS and CDR2 YFSETQ. J was trimmed by 7 bases and V by 8 bases; bases with no gene match: 6. This CDR3 has 13 residues. CDR3: CASRTGEGGELFF. The CDR3 coding sequence is TGCGCCAGTCGGACAGGGGAAGGCGGGGAGCTGTTTTTT.

The table lists this clone with a few counts. The V and J genes are TRBV30 and TRBJ1-2; 7 positions agree with TRBD1. J lost 0 bases, V lost 8 bases, and 12 bases had no gene match. Germline values: CDR1 GTSNPN, CDR2 SVGIG (reference sequence). The CDR3 runs 15 residues. The CDR3 bases are TGTGCCAGGTCTACCGGGACAGCCTCTAACTATGGCTACACCTTC. It encodes CARSTGTASNYGYTF.

The chain recombines TRBV12-1 with TRBJ2-5; the tabulated D call, TRBD2, remains unverified against the DNA. TRBV12-1 is a listed pseudogene. There are 13 residues in the CDR3. DNA for the CDR3: TGTGCCAGCAGCCTGACTAGCGGAGAGACCCAGTACTTC. Translation: CASSLTSGETQYF.

V gene TRBV12-3 or TRBV12-4 combines with J gene TRBJ2-3; D is unclear. The CDR3 is 12 residues long. The ends were cut back, 5 bases at V and 2 bases at J, with 5 bases in the middle. This chain's CDR3 is CASSQLTDTQYF. CDR3 nucleotides: TGTGCCAGCAGTCAACTCACAGATACGCAGTATTTT.

The chain recombines TRBV11-3 with TRBJ1-6; unclear D gene. V lost 5 bases and J 0 bases, leaving 20 bases between the germline ends. Germline CDR1 SGHNT, CDR2 YENEEA. This CDR3 is 19 amino acids long. CDR3 sequence: CASSPSLPRGSSYNSPLHF. CDR3 DNA sequence: TGTGCCAGCAGCCCGTCACTCCCTCGGGGTAGCTCCTATAATTCACCCCTCCACTTT.

The chain couples TRBV6-5 to TRBJ1-1, with D unclear. The CDR3 length is 14 residues. V lost 6 bases and J lost 1, with 12 bases in between. The germline CDR1 and CDR2 sequences are MNHEY and SVGAGI. The CDR3 protein is CASSQRHPNTEAFF. The CDR3 DNA follows: TGTGCCAGCAGCCAGAGACACCCGAACACTGAAGCTTTCTTT.

The V and J genes are TRBV15 and TRBJ1-5, with 7 nucleotides matching TRBD1. V dropped 1 base and J dropped 3; count of bases not matched to a gene: 3. The CDR3 is 15 residues long. The germline CDR1 and CDR2 sequences are LNHNV and YYDKDF (reference sequence). CDR3 in DNA: TGTGCCACCAGCAGAGGTGGGACAGACAATCAGCCCCAGCATTTT. It yields the protein CATSRGGTDNQPQHF.

This chain links TRBV20-1 with TRBJ1-5; no firm D call. The CDR3 length is 11 residues. The germline CDR1 and CDR2 sequences are DFQATT and SNEGSKA (reference sequence). Trimming left V 0 bases short and J 11 bases short, with 8 bases between. The CDR3 reads CSARESQAQHF. The CDR3 DNA reads TGCAGTGCTAGAGAAAGCCAAGCCCAGCATTTT.

The rearrangement uses TRBV4-3 and TRBJ2-3; possibly TRBD2 for D (6 bases). This CDR3 spans 17 amino acids. Germline CDR1 and CDR2: LGHNA and YSLEER. V was trimmed by 4 bases and J by 0 bases, leaving 17 bases between them. The CDR3 loop is CASSLGVGRGSTDTQYF. Written as DNA, the CDR3 is TGCGCCAGCAGCCTGGGGGTGGGTCGGGGGAGCACAGATACGCAGTATTTT.

The chain links TRBV5-1 to TRBJ1-1; tentatively, D is TRBD1 (5 bases). Trimming shortened V by 4 bases and J by 0 bases, and 10 bases separated the two germline ends. The CDR3 sequence is 14 residues long. The germline gives CDR1 SGHRS, CDR2 YFSETQ. CDR3 sequence reads: CASSLTTVNTEAFF. CDR3 DNA sequence: TGCGCCAGCAGCCTAACGACAGTGAACACTGAAGCTTTCTTT.

This CDR3 is CASSRSSSYNEQFF. The CDR3 DNA reads TGTGCCAGTTCCAGGTCATCCTCCTACAATGAGCAGTTCTTC. The chain joins TRBV19 to TRBJ2-1; D gene ambiguous. The CDR3 loop spans 14 amino acids. V lost 8 bases and J lost 0, with 11 bases in between. Germline-derived CDR1 and CDR2 are LNHDA and SQIVND (reference sequence).